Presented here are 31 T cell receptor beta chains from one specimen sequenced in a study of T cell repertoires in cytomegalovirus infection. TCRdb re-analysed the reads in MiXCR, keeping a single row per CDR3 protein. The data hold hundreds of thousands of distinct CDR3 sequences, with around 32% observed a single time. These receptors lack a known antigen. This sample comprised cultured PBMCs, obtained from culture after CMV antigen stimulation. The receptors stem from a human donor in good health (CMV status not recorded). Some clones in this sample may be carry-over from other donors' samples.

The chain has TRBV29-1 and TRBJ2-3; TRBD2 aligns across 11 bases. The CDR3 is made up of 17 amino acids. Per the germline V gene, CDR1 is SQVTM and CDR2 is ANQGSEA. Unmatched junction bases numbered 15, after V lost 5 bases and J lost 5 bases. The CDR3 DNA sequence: TGCAGCGTTTCTGGACTAGCGGGCCCTAGAGCTGTAGATACGCAGTATTTT. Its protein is CSVSGLAGPRAVDTQYF.

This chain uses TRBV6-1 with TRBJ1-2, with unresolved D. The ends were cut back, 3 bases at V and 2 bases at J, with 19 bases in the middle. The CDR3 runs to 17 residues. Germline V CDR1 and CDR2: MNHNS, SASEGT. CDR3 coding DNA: TGTGCCAGCAGTGAGGACCTGTGGGGAATCTCGAACTATGGCTACACCTTC. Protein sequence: CASSEDLWGISNYGYTF.

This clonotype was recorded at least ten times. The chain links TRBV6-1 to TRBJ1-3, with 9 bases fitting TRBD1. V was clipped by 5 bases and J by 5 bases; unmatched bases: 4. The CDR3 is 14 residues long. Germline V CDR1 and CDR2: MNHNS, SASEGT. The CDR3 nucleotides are TGTGCCAGCAGTCCGGGACAGGGACGAAACACCATATATTTT. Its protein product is CASSPGQGRNTIYF.

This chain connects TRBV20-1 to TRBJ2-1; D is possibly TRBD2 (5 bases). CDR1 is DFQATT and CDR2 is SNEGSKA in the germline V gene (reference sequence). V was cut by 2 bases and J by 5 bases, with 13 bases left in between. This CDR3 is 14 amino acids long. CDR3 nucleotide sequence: TGCAGTGCTAGATCCCGGACTGCTGACAATGAGCAGTTCTTC. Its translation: CSARSRTADNEQFF.

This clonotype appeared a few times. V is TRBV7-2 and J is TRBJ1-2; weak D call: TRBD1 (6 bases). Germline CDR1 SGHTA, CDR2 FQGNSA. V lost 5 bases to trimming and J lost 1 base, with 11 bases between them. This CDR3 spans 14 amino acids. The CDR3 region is CASSPDRSNYGYTF. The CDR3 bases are TGTGCCAGCAGCCCGGACAGAAGTAACTATGGCTACACCTTC.

DNA of the CDR3: TGTGCCAGCAGCCCCAGTGCAGGGCCCCAGCATTTT. This translates into CASSPSAGPQHF. This chain connects TRBV7-9 to TRBJ1-5, with D uncertain. V lost 5 bases, J lost 9 bases, and 11 bases lay in between. Germline V gene lookup returns CDR1 SEHNR and CDR2 FQNEAQ (reference sequence). The CDR3 contains 12 residues.

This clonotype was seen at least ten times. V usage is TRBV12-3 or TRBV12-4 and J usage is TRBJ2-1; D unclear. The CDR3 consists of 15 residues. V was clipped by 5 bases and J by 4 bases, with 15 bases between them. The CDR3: CASSPPLAPYNEQFF. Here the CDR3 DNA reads TGTGCCAGCAGTCCCCCGTTGGCTCCATACAATGAGCAGTTCTTC.

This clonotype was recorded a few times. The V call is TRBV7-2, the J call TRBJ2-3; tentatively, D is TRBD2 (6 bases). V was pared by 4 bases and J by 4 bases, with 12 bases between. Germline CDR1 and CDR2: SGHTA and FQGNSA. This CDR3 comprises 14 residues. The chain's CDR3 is CASSSWRAADTQYF. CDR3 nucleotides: TGTGCCAGCAGCTCATGGAGGGCGGCAGATACGCAGTATTTT.

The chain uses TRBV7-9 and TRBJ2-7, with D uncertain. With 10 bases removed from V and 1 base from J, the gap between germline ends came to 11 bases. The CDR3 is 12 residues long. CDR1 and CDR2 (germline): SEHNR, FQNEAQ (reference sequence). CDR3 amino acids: CATAPESYEQYF. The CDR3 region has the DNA TGTGCCACAGCCCCGGAATCCTACGAGCAGTACTTC.

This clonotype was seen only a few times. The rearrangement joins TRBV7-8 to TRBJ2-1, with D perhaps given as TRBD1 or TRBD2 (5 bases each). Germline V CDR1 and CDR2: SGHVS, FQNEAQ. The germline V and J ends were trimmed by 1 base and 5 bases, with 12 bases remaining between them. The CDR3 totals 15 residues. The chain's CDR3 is CASSLVAGRDNEQFF. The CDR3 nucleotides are TGTGCCAGCAGCTTAGTCGCAGGGCGGGACAATGAGCAGTTCTTC.

The CDR3 DNA is TGCGCCAGCAGCTTGGAGCAAGGACCCAACTACGAGCAGTACTTC. This translates into CASSLEQGPNYEQYF. The chain recombines TRBV5-1 with TRBJ2-7; D unresolved. This CDR3 has 15 amino acids. Germline V lookup: CDR1 SGHRS, CDR2 YFSETQ. V was cut by 0 bases and J by 3 bases, with 13 bases left in between.

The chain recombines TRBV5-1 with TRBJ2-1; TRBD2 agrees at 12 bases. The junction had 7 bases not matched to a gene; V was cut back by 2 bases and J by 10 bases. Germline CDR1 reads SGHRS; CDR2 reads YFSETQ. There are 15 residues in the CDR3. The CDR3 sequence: CASSFSSGGAREQFF. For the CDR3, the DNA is TGCGCCAGCAGCTTCTCTAGCGGGGGGGCCAGAGAGCAGTTCTTC.

The CDR3 nucleotides read TGTGCCAGCACTCAGGGAAGCACAGATACGCAGTATTTT. Protein sequence: CASTQGSTDTQYF. The gene calls are TRBV3-1 and TRBJ2-3; TRBD1 might be the D (5 bases). From germline, CDR1 is LGHDT and CDR2 YNNKEL (reference sequence). V shed 7 bases and J shed 0 bases, with 8 bases lying between them. This CDR3 region has 13 residues.

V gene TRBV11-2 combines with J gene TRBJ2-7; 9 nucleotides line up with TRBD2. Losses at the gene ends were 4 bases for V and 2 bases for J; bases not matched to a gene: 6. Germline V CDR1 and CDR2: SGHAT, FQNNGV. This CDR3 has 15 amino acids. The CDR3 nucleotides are TGTGCCAGCAGCTCGATAGCGGGAGCCACCTACGAGCAGTACTTC. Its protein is CASSSIAGATYEQYF.

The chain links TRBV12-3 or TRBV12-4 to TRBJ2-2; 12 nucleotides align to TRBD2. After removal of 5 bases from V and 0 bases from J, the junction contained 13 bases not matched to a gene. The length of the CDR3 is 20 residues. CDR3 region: CASSPLPRLAGETNTGELFF. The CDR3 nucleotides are TGTGCCAGCAGTCCCCTCCCCCGACTAGCGGGGGAGACGAACACCGGGGAGCTGTTTTTT.

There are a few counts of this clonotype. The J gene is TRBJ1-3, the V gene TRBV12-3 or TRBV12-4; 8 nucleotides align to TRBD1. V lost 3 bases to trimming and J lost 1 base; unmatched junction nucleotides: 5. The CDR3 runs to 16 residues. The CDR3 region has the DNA TGTGCCAGCAGTTTCGGACAGGGACTGTCTGGAAACACCATATATTTT. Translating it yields CASSFGQGLSGNTIYF.

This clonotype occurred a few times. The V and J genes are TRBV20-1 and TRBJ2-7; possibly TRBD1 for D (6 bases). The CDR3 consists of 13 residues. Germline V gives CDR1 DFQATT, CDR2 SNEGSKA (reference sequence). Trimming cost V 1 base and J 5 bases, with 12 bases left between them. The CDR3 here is CSARARQVNEQYF. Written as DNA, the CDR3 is TGCAGTGCTAGAGCAAGACAGGTCAACGAGCAGTACTTC.

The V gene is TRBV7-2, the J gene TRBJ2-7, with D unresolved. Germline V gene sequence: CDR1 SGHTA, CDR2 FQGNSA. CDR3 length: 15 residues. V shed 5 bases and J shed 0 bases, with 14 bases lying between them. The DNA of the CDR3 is TGTGCCAGCAGCCCGGGCACGACAATCTCCTACGAGCAGTACTTC. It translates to CASSPGTTISYEQYF.

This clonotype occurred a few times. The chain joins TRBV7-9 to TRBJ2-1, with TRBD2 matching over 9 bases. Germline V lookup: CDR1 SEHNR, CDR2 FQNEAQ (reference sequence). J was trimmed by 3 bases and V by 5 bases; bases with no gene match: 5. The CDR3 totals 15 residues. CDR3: CASSLTSGYYNEQFF. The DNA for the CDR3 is TGTGCCAGCAGCCTGACTAGCGGATACTACAATGAGCAGTTCTTC.

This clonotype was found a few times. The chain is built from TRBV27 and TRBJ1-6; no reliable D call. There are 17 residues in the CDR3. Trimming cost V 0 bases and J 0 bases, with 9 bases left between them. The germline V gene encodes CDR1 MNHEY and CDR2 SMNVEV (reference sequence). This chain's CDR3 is CASSLSWRSSYNSPLHF. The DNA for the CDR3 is TGTGCCAGCAGTTTATCATGGAGGAGCTCCTATAATTCACCCCTCCACTTT.

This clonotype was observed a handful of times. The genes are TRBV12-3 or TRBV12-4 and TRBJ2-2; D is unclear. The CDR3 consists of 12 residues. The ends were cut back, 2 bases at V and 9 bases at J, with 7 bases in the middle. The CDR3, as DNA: TGTGCCAGCAGTTTATCCGCCTGGGAGCTGTTTTTT. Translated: CASSLSAWELFF.

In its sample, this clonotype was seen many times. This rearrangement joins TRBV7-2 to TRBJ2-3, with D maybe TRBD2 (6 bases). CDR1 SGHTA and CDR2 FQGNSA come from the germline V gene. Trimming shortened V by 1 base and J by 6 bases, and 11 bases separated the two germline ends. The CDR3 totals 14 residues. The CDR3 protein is CASSLVPSADTQYF. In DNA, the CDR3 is TGTGCCAGCAGCTTAGTTCCTAGCGCGGATACGCAGTATTTT.

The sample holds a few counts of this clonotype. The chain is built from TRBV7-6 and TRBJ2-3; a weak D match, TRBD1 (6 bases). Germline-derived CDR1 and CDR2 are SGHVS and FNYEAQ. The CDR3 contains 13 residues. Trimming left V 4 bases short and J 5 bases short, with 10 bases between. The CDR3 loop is CASSSRGQDTQYF. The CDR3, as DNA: TGTGCCAGCAGCTCTAGGGGACAAGATACGCAGTATTTT.

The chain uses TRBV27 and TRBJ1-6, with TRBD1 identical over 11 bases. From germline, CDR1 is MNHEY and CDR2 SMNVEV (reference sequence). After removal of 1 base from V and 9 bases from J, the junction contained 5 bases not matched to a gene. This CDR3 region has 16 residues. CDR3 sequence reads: CASSLFGQGASSPLHF. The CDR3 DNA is TGTGCCAGCAGTTTATTCGGACAGGGGGCGAGTTCACCCCTCCACTTT.

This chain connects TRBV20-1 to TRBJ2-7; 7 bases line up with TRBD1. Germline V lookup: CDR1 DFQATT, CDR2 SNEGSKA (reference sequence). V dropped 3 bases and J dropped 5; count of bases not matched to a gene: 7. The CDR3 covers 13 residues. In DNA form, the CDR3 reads TGCAGTGCTAGGTCAGACAGGGTCAACGAGCAGTACTTC. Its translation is CSARSDRVNEQYF.

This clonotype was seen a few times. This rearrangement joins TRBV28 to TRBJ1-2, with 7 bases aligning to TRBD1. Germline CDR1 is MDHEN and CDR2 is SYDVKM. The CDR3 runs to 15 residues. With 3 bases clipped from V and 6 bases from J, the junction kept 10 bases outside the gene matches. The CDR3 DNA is TGTGCCAGCAGTTTGGGAGAGCCTAGGGGGCATGGCTACACCTTC. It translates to CASSLGEPRGHGYTF.

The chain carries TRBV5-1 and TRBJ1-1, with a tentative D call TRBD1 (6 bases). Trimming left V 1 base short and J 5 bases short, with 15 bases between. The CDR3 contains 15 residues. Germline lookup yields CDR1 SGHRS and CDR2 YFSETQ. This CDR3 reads CASSLWGGAQTEAFF. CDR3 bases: TGCGCCAGCAGCTTGTGGGGGGGGGCCCAAACTGAAGCTTTCTTT. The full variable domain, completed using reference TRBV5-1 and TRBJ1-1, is KAGVTQTPRYLIKTRGQQVTLSCSPISGHRSVSWYQQTPGQGLQFLFEYFSETQRNKGNFPGRFSGRQFSNSRSEMNVSTLELGDSALYLCASSLWGGAQTEAFFGQGTRLTVV.

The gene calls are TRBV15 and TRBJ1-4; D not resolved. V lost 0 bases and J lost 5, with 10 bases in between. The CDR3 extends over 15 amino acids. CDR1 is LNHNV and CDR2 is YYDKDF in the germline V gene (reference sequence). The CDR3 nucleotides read TGTGCCACCAGCAGAGATTCCACACCCAATGAAAAACTGTTTTTT. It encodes CATSRDSTPNEKLFF. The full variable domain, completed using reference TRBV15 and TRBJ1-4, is DAMVIQNPRYQVTQFGKPVTLSCSQTLNHNVMYWYQQKSSQAPKLLFHYYDKDFNNEADTPDNFQSRRPNTSFCFLDIRSPGLGDTAMYLCATSRDSTPNEKLFFGSGTQLSVL.

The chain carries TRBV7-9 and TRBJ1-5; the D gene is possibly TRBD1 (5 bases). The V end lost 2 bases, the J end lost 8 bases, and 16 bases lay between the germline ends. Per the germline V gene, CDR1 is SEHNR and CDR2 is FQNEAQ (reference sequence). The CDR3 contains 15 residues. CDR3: CASSLRPGRGKPQHF. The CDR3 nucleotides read TGTGCCAGCAGCTTAAGGCCAGGGCGTGGAAAGCCCCAGCATTTT.

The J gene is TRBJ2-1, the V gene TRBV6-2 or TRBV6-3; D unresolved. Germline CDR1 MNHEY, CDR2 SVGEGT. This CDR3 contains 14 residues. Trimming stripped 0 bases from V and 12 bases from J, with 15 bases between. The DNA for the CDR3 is TGTGCCAGCAGTTACTCGATGAATTGGGAATGGCAGTTCTTC. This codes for CASSYSMNWEWQFF.

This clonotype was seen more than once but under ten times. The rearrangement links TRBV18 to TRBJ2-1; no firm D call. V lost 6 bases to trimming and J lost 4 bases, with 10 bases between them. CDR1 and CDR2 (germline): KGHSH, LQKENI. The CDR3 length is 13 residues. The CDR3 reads CASSGDDYNEQFF. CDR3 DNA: TGTGCCAGCTCGGGCGATGATTACAATGAGCAGTTCTTC.